This T cell receptor beta chain came from a study of blood T cell repertoires in COVID-19. The germline CDR1 and CDR2 sequences are SGHVS and FQNEAQ. V was clipped by 6 bases and J by 4 bases, with 28 bases between them. CDR3 length: 19 residues. Sequenced by immunoSEQ multiplex PCR; TCRdb stores in-frame clones only, minus some. This table holds over 100,000 clones, approximately 87% found once. The sample comprised peripheral blood. The receptor's source is a woman in her fifties or sixties with acute or convalescent COVID-19. V and J are TRBV7-8 and TRBJ1-5; D not certain. The CDR3 region has the DNA TGTGCCAGCAGTCTATTACCTCGTGCGGGGATAGTGAAAAATCAGCCCCAGCATTTT. It specifies CASSLLPRAGIVKNQPQHF.